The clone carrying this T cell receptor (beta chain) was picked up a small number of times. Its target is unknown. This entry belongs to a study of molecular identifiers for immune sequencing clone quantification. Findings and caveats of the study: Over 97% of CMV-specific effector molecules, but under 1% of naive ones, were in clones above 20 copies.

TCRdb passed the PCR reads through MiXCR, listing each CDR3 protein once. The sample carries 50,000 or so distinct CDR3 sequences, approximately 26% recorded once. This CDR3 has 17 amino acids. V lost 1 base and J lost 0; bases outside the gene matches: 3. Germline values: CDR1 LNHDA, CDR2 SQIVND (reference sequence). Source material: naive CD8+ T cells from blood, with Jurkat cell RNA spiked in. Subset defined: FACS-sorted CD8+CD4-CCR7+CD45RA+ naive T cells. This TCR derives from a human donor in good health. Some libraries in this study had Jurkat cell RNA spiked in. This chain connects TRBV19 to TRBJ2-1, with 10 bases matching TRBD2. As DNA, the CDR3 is TGTGCCAGTAGTATAGCTAGCGGGGGAAGCTCCTACAATGAGCAGTTCTTC. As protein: CASSIASGGSSYNEQFF.